The 19 T cell receptor beta chains in this list originate from one sample, sequenced in a study of kidney transplant recipient with SARS-CoV-2 infection. TCRdb ran MiXCR on the reads and lists one entry per CDR3 protein. This table holds approximately 250,000 distinct CDR3 sequences, under 30% found once. Sequenced material: a blood sample, taken at baseline and between days 110 and 120 from a kidney transplant recipient. The receptor set was obtained from a young adult male patient who had COVID-19 and was a kidney transplant recipient. A subset of T cells may come from the graft donor.

Comments on this clonotype: This clone may be a read error of a much larger clone one base away. The rearrangement uses TRBV27 and TRBJ2-2; D not resolved. The germline CDR1 and CDR2 sequences are MNHEY and SMNVEV (reference sequence). The CDR3 runs 14 residues. The ends were cut back, 5 bases at V and 3 bases at J, with 10 bases in the middle. CDR3 sequence (DNA): TGTGCCAGCAGTCGGTTTTCGGACACCGGGGAGCTGTTTTTT. This codes for CASSRFSDTGELFF.

This clonotype occurred many times. The gene calls are TRBV29-1 and TRBJ1-2, with 9 bases aligning to TRBD1. Per germline, CDR1 SQVTM and CDR2 ANQGSEA. The J segment lost 1 base and the V segment lost 1 base, leaving 4 bases of the junction unmatched. This CDR3 region has 15 residues. CDR3 protein: CSVEGRTGVNYGYTF. In DNA form, the CDR3 reads TGCAGCGTTGAAGGCCGGACAGGGGTTAACTATGGCTACACCTTC.

This clonotype occurred many times. The chain links TRBV6-5 to TRBJ2-7; 11 nucleotides line up with TRBD2. J lost 2 bases, V lost 6 bases, and 6 bases had no gene match. Germline values: CDR1 MNHEY, CDR2 SVGAGI. There are 15 residues in the CDR3. CDR3 in amino acids: CASRPTSGITYEQYF. CDR3 nucleotides: TGTGCCAGCAGACCGACTAGCGGGATCACCTACGAGCAGTACTTC.

The rearrangement links TRBV11-2 to TRBJ2-3; 7 bases match TRBD1. Germline CDR1 SGHAT, CDR2 FQNNGV. This CDR3 is built from 15 residues. V dropped 4 bases and J dropped 4; count of bases not matched to a gene: 8. The CDR3 sequence: CASSSGGRVSDTQYF. Written as DNA, the CDR3 is TGTGCCAGCAGCTCAGGGGGAAGGGTGTCAGATACGCAGTATTTT.

This clonotype has a count of ten or more. The rearrangement uses TRBV28 and TRBJ1-4; 9 bases match TRBD1. The CDR3 is made up of 15 amino acids. Trimming took 5 bases from V and 8 from J; bases not matched to a gene: 9. The V gene's germline CDR1 is MDHEN and CDR2 SYDVKM. CDR3 sequence reads: CASSPRPDRGEKLFF. CDR3 DNA sequence: TGTGCCAGCAGTCCTAGACCTGACAGGGGGGAAAAACTGTTTTTT.

This clonotype was seen ten or more times. The V gene is TRBV2, the J gene TRBJ2-7, with TRBD1 as a possible D gene (6 bases). V gave up 7 bases and J gave up 4 bases, with 14 bases separating them. There are 13 residues in the CDR3. CDR1 is SNHLY, CDR2 FYNNEI, per germline. The CDR3 sequence: CASIPDRNYEQYF. The CDR3 DNA sequence: TGTGCCAGCATACCAGACAGGAATTACGAGCAGTACTTC.

This clonotype occurred many times. The chain uses TRBV8-2 and TRBJ1-2. TRBV8-2 is shown as a pseudogene. The CDR3 spans 16 residues. The CDR3, as DNA: TGTGGCAGTGTAAGGACTGATAGCCGAAAGACCTATGGCTACACCTTC. This gives the protein CGSVRTDSRKTYGYTF.

Turning to this clonotype: This may come from a read error, since a much larger clone is one base off. The chain employs TRBV19 and TRBJ1-1; the match to TRBD1 covers 8 bases. V trimming: 5 bases; J trimming: 7 bases; junction bases outside the gene matches: 9. The CDR3 is made up of 14 amino acids. CDR1 is LNHDA, CDR2 SQIVND, per germline (reference sequence). The CDR3 sequence is CASSPTDRGGEAFF. The CDR3 bases are TGTGCCAGTAGTCCCACTGACAGGGGTGGTGAAGCTTTCTTT.

This clonotype has ten or more counts. The rearrangement joins TRBV7-2 to TRBJ2-1, with D uncertain. Trimming left V 4 bases short and J 0 bases short, with 4 bases between. This CDR3 is 13 amino acids long. CDR1 and CDR2 (germline): SGHTA, FQGNSA. The CDR3 loop is CASSSRSYNEQFF. The CDR3 DNA is TGTGCCAGCAGCTCGCGCTCCTACAATGAGCAGTTCTTC. The full variable domain, its missing parts supplied by reference TRBV7-2 and TRBJ2-1, is GAGVSQSPSNKVTEKGKDVELRCDPISGHTALYWYRQSLGQGLEFLIYFQGNSAPDKSGLPSDRFSAERTGGSVSTLTIQRTQQEDSAVYLCASSSRSYNEQFFGPGTRLTVL.

Comment on this clonotype: A much more abundant neighbour one base away suggests this may be a read error. This chain uses TRBV19 with TRBJ1-2; a weak D match, TRBD1 (5 bases). The germline gives CDR1 LNHDA, CDR2 SQIVND (reference sequence). The CDR3 consists of 17 residues. In DNA, the CDR3 is TGTGCCAGTAGTTCCGATAGGACAAATCGAAAGACCTATGGCCACACCTTC. This gives the protein CASSSDRTNRKTYGHTF.

To note about this clonotype: A much larger clone sits a single nucleotide away, making a read error possible. V gene TRBV6-1 combines with J gene TRBJ1-2; D is unresolved. This CDR3 region has 17 residues. The V and J ends lost 5 bases and 4 bases respectively, with 23 bases between them. Germline V lookup: CDR1 MNHNS, CDR2 SASEGT. The CDR3 reads CASSPIGSMRETYGYTF. CDR3 sequence (DNA): TGTGCCAGCAGTCCCATAGGCTCTATGCGAGAGACCTATGGCTACACCTTC.

This clonotype appeared many times. V and J are TRBV5-4 and TRBJ1-3; 7 bases match TRBD1. The CDR3 consists of 14 residues. The V gene's germline CDR1 is SGHNT and CDR2 YYREEE (reference sequence). With V trimmed by 3 bases and J by 1 base, 1 base remained unmatched. The CDR3 spells CASSYRGSGNTIYF. CDR3 DNA: TGTGCCAGCAGCTACAGGGGTTCTGGAAACACCATATATTTT.

This chain joins TRBV10-3 and TRBJ2-3; the match to TRBD2 covers 8 bases. The ends lost 4 bases at V and 4 bases at J; junction bases unmatched: 13. CDR1 and CDR2 from the germline V gene are ENHRY and SYGVKD. The CDR3 loop spans 17 amino acids. As DNA, the CDR3 is TGTGCCATCAGTGGGGGACCGGGACTAGATCGGGCAGATACGCAGTATTTT. It yields the protein CAISGGPGLDRADTQYF.

In the case of this clonotype: A much larger clone differs from this one at a single base, so this may be a read error. The chain employs TRBV9 and TRBJ1-4; possible D gene TRBD1, 5 bases. This CDR3 contains 16 residues. Per the germline V gene, CDR1 is SGDLS and CDR2 is YYNGEE. The CDR3 DNA sequence: TGTGCCAGCAGCGGGGGCTCGGACCCAACTAATGAAGAACTGTTTTTT. Its translation is CASSGGSDPTNEELFF.

Regarding this clonotype: A much larger clone lies one base from this, so it may be a read error. The V gene is TRBV11-3, the J gene TRBJ1-2; D uncertain. V was cut by 5 bases and J by 4 bases, with 23 bases left in between. Germline-derived CDR1 and CDR2 are SGHNT and YENEEA. This CDR3 has 17 amino acids. The CDR3 region is CASSELDDLGRTYGYTF. CDR3 DNA sequence: TGTGCCAGCAGCGAGTTAGACGATCTCGGAAGGACCTATGGCTACACCTTC.

The rearrangement joins TRBV11-3 to TRBJ1-3, with no clear D. Per the germline V gene, CDR1 is SGHNT and CDR2 is YENEEA. The length of the CDR3 is 18 residues. The V end lost 5 bases, the J end lost 0 bases, and 20 bases lay between the germline ends. CDR3: CASSARNPGRSSGNTIYF. In nucleotides, the CDR3 is TGTGCCAGCAGCGCCCGGAACCCTGGAAGGAGCTCTGGAAACACCATATATTTT.

A few counts support this clonotype. This sequence joins TRBV3-1 and TRBJ2-7, with 9 bases lining up with TRBD2. This CDR3 has 16 residues. Losses at the gene ends were 1 base for V and 9 bases for J; bases not matched to a gene: 13. Germline V lookup: CDR1 LGHDT, CDR2 YNNKEL (reference sequence). Here the CDR3 DNA reads TGTGCCAGCAGCCAAGTTCATCGCGGGAGGGCAGGAAGGCAGTACTTC. Residues: CASSQVHRGRAGRQYF.

This clonotype was seen once. This may come from a read error, since a much larger clone is one base off. This chain joins TRBV16 and TRBJ2-2, with 11 bases that match TRBD1. This CDR3 is built from 16 residues. J gave up 7 bases and V 8 bases, and 12 bases lay outside the gene matches. Germline V gene sequence: CDR1 KGHSY, CDR2 FQNENV. The CDR3 sequence: CASGPGQGALNGELFF. The CDR3 nucleotides read TGTGCCAGCGGCCCCGGACAGGGGGCGCTGAACGGGGAGCTGTTTTTT.

This clonotype was detected many times. The chain joins TRBV18 to TRBJ2-1, with 10 bases matching TRBD1. This CDR3 is built from 16 residues. Trimming removed 6 bases from V and 0 bases from J; junction bases left unmatched: 5. Germline lookup yields CDR1 KGHSH and CDR2 LQKENI. Here the CDR3 DNA reads TGTGCCAGCTCCCGAGGACAGGGGGTCTCCTACAATGAGCAGTTCTTC. As protein: CASSRGQGVSYNEQFF. The full variable domain, completed using reference TRBV18 and TRBJ2-1, is NAGVMQNPRHLVRRRGQEARLRCSPMKGHSHVYWYRQLPEEGLKFMVYLQKENIIDESGMPKERFSAEFPKEGPSILRIQQVVRGDSAAYFCASSRGQGVSYNEQFFGPGTRLTVL.